This is a list of T cell receptor beta chains from one sample in a study of cytomegalovirus exposure and HLA in healthy donors. The method was immunoSEQ multiplex PCR; TCRdb's version includes in-frame clones alone and lacks a portion of them. The data show over 150,000 clones, with 80% seen just once and roughly 10% held by the top ten. The sequencing input was PBMCs. The source is a man between 18 and 29 years old in good health and CMV-seropositive. Each CDR3 is given with its conserved first and last residue. Fields, in order: J gene, clone size, D gene, V gene, CDR3 protein, CDR3 DNA. The D gene is left open where the match is weak. Not all rows give a size; the values are once, few, many and, for expanded clones, a class.

J gene: TRBJ2-7; clone size: NA; D gene: NA; V gene: TRBV5-1; CDR3 protein: CASSLQGSAYEQYF; CDR3 DNA: TGCGCCAGCAGCTTGCAGGGATCGGCCTACGAGCAGTACTTC
J gene: TRBJ2-1; clone size: NA; D gene: TRBD2; V gene: TRBV11-3; CDR3 protein: CASSLGVWAGANEQFF; CDR3 DNA: TGTGCCAGCAGCTTGGGGGTATGGGCGGGAGCTAATGAGCAGTTCTTC
J gene: TRBJ2-2; clone size: NA; D gene: TRBD1; V gene: TRBV11-2; CDR3 protein: CASSRQGSNTGELFF; CDR3 DNA: TGTGCCAGCAGCCGACAGGGGTCAAACACCGGGGAGCTGTTTTTT
J gene: TRBJ2-2; clone size: NA; D gene: NA; V gene: TRBV15; CDR3 protein: CATSRDLSRGTGELFF; CDR3 DNA: TGTGCCACCAGCAGAGACCTCTCGCGGGGTACCGGGGAGCTGTTTTTT
J gene: TRBJ2-1; clone size: NA; D gene: TRBD2; V gene: TRBV19; CDR3 protein: CATGGLAGVIHEQFF; CDR3 DNA: TGTGCCACCGGGGGGCTAGCGGGGGTTATTCATGAGCAGTTCTTC
J gene: TRBJ2-2; clone size: NA; D gene: NA; V gene: TRBV4-1; CDR3 protein: CASSHRDTGELFF; CDR3 DNA: TGCGCCAGCAGCCACCGGGACACCGGGGAGCTGTTTTTT
J gene: TRBJ2-3; clone size: NA; D gene: TRBD2; V gene: TRBV10-3; CDR3 protein: CAISEPGQASGTDTQYF; CDR3 DNA: TGTGCCATCAGTGAACCGGGTCAGGCTAGCGGGACAGATACGCAGTATTTT
J gene: TRBJ1-4; clone size: NA; D gene: NA; V gene: TRBV2; CDR3 protein: CASSGTGTNEKLFF; CDR3 DNA: TGTGCCAGCAGTGGTACAGGGACTAATGAAAAACTGTTTTTT
J gene: TRBJ1-5; clone size: NA; D gene: NA; V gene: TRBV10-2; CDR3 protein: CASSDKSGRGAGNQPQHF; CDR3 DNA: TGCGCCAGCAGTGATAAGTCCGGGAGGGGAGCGGGCAATCAGCCCCAGCATTTT
J gene: TRBJ2-6; clone size: NA; D gene: NA; V gene: TRBV5-1; CDR3 protein: CASSFNPSGANGLTF; CDR3 DNA: TGCGCCAGCAGTTTTAACCCTTCTGGGGCCAACGGCCTGACTTTC
J gene: TRBJ2-1; clone size: NA; D gene: TRBD2; V gene: TRBV19; CDR3 protein: CASSPRGSPYNEQFF; CDR3 DNA: TGTGCCAGTAGTCCCCGCGGGAGTCCCTACAATGAGCAGTTCTTC
J gene: TRBJ2-1; clone size: NA; D gene: NA; V gene: TRBV27; CDR3 protein: CASSLSIRDTYNEQFF; CDR3 DNA: TGTGCCAGCAGTTTATCTATACGGGATACCTACAATGAGCAGTTCTTC
J gene: TRBJ2-1; clone size: NA; D gene: NA; V gene: TRBV7-9; CDR3 protein: CASIPLGGNEQFF; CDR3 DNA: TGTGCCAGCATCCCCTTAGGGGGAAATGAGCAGTTCTTC
J gene: TRBJ2-7; clone size: NA; D gene: TRBD1; V gene: TRBV6-5; CDR3 protein: CASRLKDRGWDEQYF; CDR3 DNA: TGTGCCAGCAGGCTCAAGGACAGGGGTTGGGACGAGCAGTACTTC
J gene: TRBJ1-2; clone size: NA; D gene: NA; V gene: TRBV4-1; CDR3 protein: CASSQDFRRDYGYTF; CDR3 DNA: TGCGCCAGCAGCCAAGATTTCCGCAGGGACTATGGCTACACCTTC
J gene: TRBJ2-5; clone size: once; D gene: NA; V gene: TRBV29-1; CDR3 protein: CSVVQAVGETQYF; CDR3 DNA: TGCAGCGTTGTACAGGCGGTGGGGGAGACCCAGTACTTC
J gene: TRBJ2-3; clone size: NA; D gene: TRBD1; V gene: TRBV5-1; CDR3 protein: CASSSLTGGAADTQYF; CDR3 DNA: TGCGCCAGCAGCTCCCTGACAGGGGGCGCAGCGGATACGCAGTATTTT
J gene: TRBJ1-5; clone size: NA; D gene: NA; V gene: TRBV4-3; CDR3 protein: CASSQDRGGGQPQHF; CDR3 DNA: TGCGCCAGCAGCCAAGATAGAGGGGGGGGTCAGCCCCAGCATTTT
J gene: TRBJ2-7; clone size: NA; D gene: TRBD2; V gene: TRBV6-5; CDR3 protein: CASSLAGVGYEQYF; CDR3 DNA: TGTGCCAGCAGTCTAGCGGGAGTCGGGTACGAGCAGTACTTC
J gene: TRBJ1-5; clone size: NA; D gene: NA; V gene: TRBV30; CDR3 protein: CAWGVTKGQPQHF; CDR3 DNA: TGTGCCTGGGGGGTAACAAAGGGGCAGCCCCAGCATTTT
J gene: TRBJ2-3; clone size: NA; D gene: TRBD2; V gene: TRBV27; CDR3 protein: CASRLAGPTDTQYF; CDR3 DNA: TGTGCCAGCAGGTTAGCGGGACCCACAGATACGCAGTATTTT
J gene: TRBJ2-5; clone size: NA; D gene: NA; V gene: TRBV7-7; CDR3 protein: CASSTTRTEKETQYF; CDR3 DNA: TGTGCCAGCAGCACCACCCGGACAGAGAAAGAGACCCAGTACTTC
J gene: TRBJ2-1; clone size: NA; D gene: NA; V gene: TRBV4-3; CDR3 protein: CASGRTGNNNEQFF; CDR3 DNA: TGCGCCAGCGGTCGGACGGGGAACAACAATGAGCAGTTCTTC
J gene: TRBJ2-7; clone size: NA; D gene: NA; V gene: TRBV7-9; CDR3 protein: CASSFGQPREQYF; CDR3 DNA: TGTGCCAGCAGCTTTGGACAGCCTCGCGAGCAGTACTTC
J gene: TRBJ2-1; clone size: NA; D gene: NA; V gene: TRBV13; CDR3 protein: CASSRTDSSYNEQFF; CDR3 DNA: TGTGCCAGCAGCCGGACAGACTCATCCTACAATGAGCAGTTCTTC
J gene: TRBJ1-2; clone size: NA; D gene: TRBD1; V gene: TRBV10-1; CDR3 protein: CASSDDRDYGYTF; CDR3 DNA: TGCGCCAGCAGTGACGACAGGGACTATGGCTACACCTTC
J gene: TRBJ1-4; clone size: NA; D gene: NA; V gene: TRBV6-5; CDR3 protein: CASSTGQNEKLFF; CDR3 DNA: TGTGCCAGCAGTACCGGACAGAATGAAAAACTGTTTTTT
J gene: TRBJ1-2; clone size: NA; D gene: TRBD1; V gene: TRBV5-1; CDR3 protein: CASSTDRANGYTF; CDR3 DNA: TGCGCCAGCAGCACAGACAGGGCAAATGGCTACACCTTC